One and the same sample provided the 12 T cell receptor beta chains below, sequenced in a study of blood T cell repertoires in COVID-19. Sequencing used immunoSEQ multiplex PCR; TCRdb keeps in-frame clones, though not all of them. This table has roughly 380,000 clones, roughly nine tenths appearing once. The sequencing input was PBMCs or T cells enriched from blood (not recorded which). All receptors derive from a woman younger than 45 who had recovered from COVID-19.

This chain uses TRBV2 with TRBJ1-5; possible D gene TRBD1, 5 bases. The CDR3 consists of 13 residues. Trimming left V 11 bases short and J 4 bases short, with 15 bases between. The germline gives CDR1 SNHLY, CDR2 FYNNEI. The CDR3 here is CASERGSNQPQHF. The CDR3 DNA reads TGTGCCTCTGAAAGGGGAAGTAATCAGCCCCAGCATTTT.

The genes are TRBV24-1 and TRBJ2-4; weak D call: TRBD2 (5 bases). The CDR3 length is 12 residues. Germline V gene sequence: CDR1 KGHDR, CDR2 SFDVKD. The germline V and J ends were trimmed by 2 bases and 14 bases, with 12 bases remaining between them. The CDR3 nucleotides read TGTGCCACCAGTGATTGGTCTGGACTCGAGTACTTC. Its translation: CATSDWSGLEYF.

The J gene is TRBJ2-7, the V gene TRBV10-3; 10 positions match TRBD2. Per germline, CDR1 ENHRY and CDR2 SYGVKD. The CDR3 runs 16 residues. V shed 9 bases, J shed 0 bases, and the junction held 11 bases outside the gene matches. The CDR3 DNA reads TGTGCCATACGGACTAGCGGAACCAATTACTCCTACGAGCAGTACTTC. Residues: CAIRTSGTNYSYEQYF.

Concerning this clone itself: The sample carries other DNA sequences with the same CDR3. V gene TRBV28 combines with J gene TRBJ2-3, with 10 bases that match TRBD2. This CDR3 comprises 14 residues. V was pared by 5 bases and J by 2 bases, with 1 base of the junction left unmatched. Germline V gives CDR1 MDHEN, CDR2 SYDVKM. The CDR3 reads CASSTSGTTDTQYF. CDR3 nucleotides: TGTGCCAGCAGTACTAGCGGGACCACAGATACGCAGTATTTT.

The gene calls are TRBV3-1 (or the pseudogene TRBV3-2) and TRBJ2-3; possible D gene TRBD1, 6 bases. This CDR3 has 16 amino acids. V was clipped by 4 bases and J by 2 bases, with 16 bases between them. Germline CDR1 is LGHDT and CDR2 is YNNKEL (reference sequence). The CDR3 protein is CASSPSQGPTTDTQYF. The DNA of the CDR3 is TGTGCCAGCAGCCCGTCACAGGGACCCACCACAGATACGCAGTATTTT.

The chain employs TRBV4-1 and TRBJ2-7; a possible D gene is TRBD1 (6 bases). Trimming cost V 3 bases and J 1 base, with 7 bases left between them. The length of the CDR3 is 13 residues. Germline V gene sequence: CDR1 MGHRA, CDR2 YSYEKL. CDR3 loop: CASSHDRSYEQYF. For the CDR3, the DNA is TGCGCCAGCAGCCATGACAGGTCCTACGAGCAGTACTTC.

The genes are TRBV19 and TRBJ1-5, with 10 bases that match TRBD1. Per germline, CDR1 LNHDA and CDR2 SQIVND (reference sequence). J lost 2 bases, V lost 5 bases, and 6 bases had no gene match. This CDR3 spans 16 amino acids. The chain's CDR3 is CASSLWTGGGNQPQHF. CDR3 nucleotide sequence: TGTGCCAGTAGTCTTTGGACAGGGGGAGGCAATCAGCCCCAGCATTTT.

This chain uses TRBV7-2 with TRBJ1-2; TRBD1 might be the D (5 bases). Germline V gene lookup returns CDR1 SGHTA and CDR2 FQGNSA. V was cut by 6 bases and J by 5 bases, with 13 bases left in between. The CDR3 sequence is 13 residues long. The CDR3 here is CASSPRGKYGYTF. CDR3 coding DNA: TGTGCCAGCAGTCCCCGGGGGAAGTATGGCTACACCTTC.

The genes are TRBV7-8 and TRBJ2-7, with unresolved D. V lost 5 bases and J 3 bases, leaving 8 bases between the germline ends. Looked up from germline, CDR1 is SGHVS and CDR2 is FQNEAQ. The length of the CDR3 is 12 residues. CDR3 in DNA: TGTGCCAGCAGCCATACTAACTACGAGCAGTACTTC. It specifies CASSHTNYEQYF.

The chain couples TRBV6-5 to TRBJ2-3; TRBD2 matches 9 bases. Per the germline V gene, CDR1 is MNHEY and CDR2 is SVGAGI. With V trimmed by 8 bases and J by 4 bases, 7 bases remained unmatched. This CDR3 comprises 14 residues. In DNA form, the CDR3 reads TGTGCCAGCCAAGGACTAGCGACCTCAGATACGCAGTATTTT. The encoded protein is CASQGLATSDTQYF.

This chain connects TRBV19 to TRBJ2-2; TRBD1 might be the D (5 bases). Per the germline V gene, CDR1 is LNHDA and CDR2 is SQIVND (reference sequence). CDR3 length equals 15 residues. With 3 bases removed from V and 5 bases from J, the gap between germline ends came to 13 bases. The CDR3 DNA follows: TGTGCCAGTAGTATCGGGCAGGGTAGAACCGGGGAGCTGTTTTTT. It yields the protein CASSIGQGRTGELFF.

This clone was picked up one time. This chain joins TRBV3-1 (or the pseudogene TRBV3-2) and TRBJ1-3, with D perhaps matching TRBD1 (6 bases). The CDR3 is 15 amino acids. CDR1 is LGHDT and CDR2 is YNNKEL in the germline V gene (reference sequence). V was pared by 1 base and J by 2 bases, with 9 bases between. CDR3 loop: CASSQGQATGNTIYF. CDR3 nucleotides: TGTGCCAGCAGCCAAGGACAGGCAACTGGAAACACCATATATTTT.